This T cell receptor (beta chain) is from a study of T cell responses to AZD1222 COVID-19 vaccine. Notes on the study in general: Increases in Spike-specific TCR breadth and depth were seen after two AZD1222 doses. Along spike, vaccine-associated CD4 TCRs were found throughout, with dominance at 160-218 and 743-854. Most donors were white British, females outnumbered males, and clonal diversity was possibly underestimated. The repertoires were collected only after the peak T cell response.

On this clone: The antigen is unknown.

Assay: immunoSEQ multiplex PCR; the TCRdb copy retains only in-frame clones and omits some. Found here are more than 85,000 clones, approximately 91% of them singletons; the top ten hold about 7.5%. Trimming took 2 bases from V and 2 from J; bases not matched to a gene: 9. This CDR3 contains 17 residues. In germline, CDR1 is SGDLS, CDR2 YYNGEE. The sequencing here drew on peripheral blood, taken on day 0 of AZD1222 vaccination. This chain connects TRBV9 to TRBJ1-3, with 8 bases matching TRBD1. The clonotype comes from an adult in good health. This chain's CDR3 is CASSVQGASGTGNTIYF. The CDR3 region has the DNA TGTGCCAGCAGCGTTCAGGGGGCGTCGGGAACTGGAAACACCATATATTTT.